This T cell receptor beta chain was retrieved from a study of T-cell memory formation after mild COVID-19. TCRdb re-called the 5' RACE reads with MiXCR, one entry per CDR3 protein. Of about 200,000 distinct CDR3 sequences in the sample, around 9.5% were seen once. Trimming took off 0 bases at V and 4 bases at J, with 18 bases between the two ends. CDR1 and CDR2 from the germline V gene are LGHNA and YSLEER. This CDR3 contains 17 residues. This clonotype was observed a few times. The sequenced sample consisted of PBMCs or a T cell subset sorted from them (not recorded which). The J gene is TRBJ1-1, the V gene TRBV4-3, with D maybe TRBD1 (6 bases). This TCR derives from a man younger than 30 who had mild COVID-19 (a few samples of this study predate the infection). Cell type and time point are not known. The CDR3 protein is CASSQENWGGRGTEAFF. CDR3 nucleotides: TGCGCCAGCAGCCAAGAAAACTGGGGGGGGCGCGGCACTGAAGCTTTCTTT.